Presented here are 3 T cell receptor beta chains from one specimen sequenced in a study of blood T cell repertoires in COVID-19. Produced via immunoSEQ multiplex PCR; TCRdb's table is partial and in-frame only. The data show around 30,000 clones, roughly 93% seen once. Sequenced input: peripheral blood. Receptors were obtained from a male donor with active COVID-19.

The gene calls are TRBV4-1 and TRBJ2-7; no clear D gene. The CDR3 sequence is 16 residues long. Trimming took 1 base from V and 0 from J, leaving 13 bases between them. Germline V gene sequence: CDR1 MGHRA, CDR2 YSYEKL. In nucleotides, the CDR3 is TGCGCCAGCAGCCAAGTGTTCTGGCAGTACTCCTACGAGCAGTACTTC. This gives the protein CASSQVFWQYSYEQYF.

The chain has TRBV6-5 and TRBJ1-1; no clear D. CDR3 length equals 15 residues. Trimming pared 7 bases from V and 3 bases from J, leaving 18 bases between. Germline-derived CDR1 and CDR2 are MNHEY and SVGAGI. The CDR3 loop reads CASTDSGWKDTEAFF. For the CDR3, the DNA is TGTGCCAGCACCGACTCGGGATGGAAGGACACTGAAGCTTTCTTT.

The V gene is TRBV29-1, the J gene TRBJ2-1; D unresolved. Between the trimmed V and J ends, which lost 6 bases and 3 bases, there was a span of 6 bases. The CDR3 is 11 amino acids. Germline V gene sequence: CDR1 SQVTM, CDR2 ANQGSEA. CDR3 region: CSVFNYNEQFF. The DNA for the CDR3 is TGCAGCGTGTTCAACTACAATGAGCAGTTCTTC.